The subject of this entry is one T cell receptor (beta chain). Its antigen is not identified. Measured with immunoSEQ multiplex PCR; TCRdb has only the in-frame clones, and not every one. The profile shows approximately 45,000 clones, 81% of them singletons. This specimen belongs to a study of T cells in localized non-small cell lung cancer. Study observations and caveats: Elevated blood T cell density was associated with longer overall survival. Appearance in adjacent lung was seen for a median around 60 of the top 100 tumor clones. Uninvolved adjacent lung, not tumor, had the highest T cell clonality.

Germline CDR1 GTSNPN, CDR2 SVGIG (reference sequence). The CDR3 extends over 12 amino acids. Trimming removed 4 bases from V and 2 bases from J, with 9 bases in between. The source is a man aged 40 to 69 with stage III lung adenocarcinoma. The sequenced sample was peripheral blood mononuclear cells, obtained before any cancer treatment. This sequence joins TRBV30 and TRBJ2-7; no reliable D call. The CDR3 is CAWMNPTYEQYF. The CDR3 region has the DNA TGTGCCTGGATGAACCCGACCTACGAGCAGTACTTC. Full variable domain (rest looked up from reference TRBV30 and TRBJ2-7): SQTIHQWPATLVQPVGSPLSLECTVEGTSNPNLYWYRQAAGRGLQLLFYSVGIGQISSEVPQNLSASRPQDRQFILSSKKLLLSDSGFYLCAWMNPTYEQYFGPGTRLTVT.